This T cell receptor beta chain was recorded in a study of blood T cell repertoires in COVID-19. Profiled with immunoSEQ multiplex PCR; TCRdb holds only in-frame clones, not every one. The sample shows 80,000 to 100,000 clones, approximately 80% of them seen only once. V was pared by 5 bases and J by 8 bases, with 15 bases between. Germline-derived CDR1 and CDR2 are MNHEY and SMNVEV (reference sequence). The CDR3 runs 13 residues. This clone was observed once. Input material: peripheral blood. V and J are TRBV27 and TRBJ1-2; D gene ambiguous. The receptor comes from a man in his sixties or seventies with active or convalescent COVID-19. CDR3 region: CASSRGGVLGYTF. The CDR3 DNA is TGTGCCAGCAGTCGCGGCGGAGTCCTGGGCTACACCTTC.